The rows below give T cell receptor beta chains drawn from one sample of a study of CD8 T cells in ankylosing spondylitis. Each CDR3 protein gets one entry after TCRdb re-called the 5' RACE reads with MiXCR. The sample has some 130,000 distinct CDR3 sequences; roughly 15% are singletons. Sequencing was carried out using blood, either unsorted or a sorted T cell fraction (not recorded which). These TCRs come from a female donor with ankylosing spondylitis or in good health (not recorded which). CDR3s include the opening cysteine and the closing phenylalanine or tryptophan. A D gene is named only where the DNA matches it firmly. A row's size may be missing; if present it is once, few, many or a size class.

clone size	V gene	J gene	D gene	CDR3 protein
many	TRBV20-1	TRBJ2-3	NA	CSARTGTDTQYF
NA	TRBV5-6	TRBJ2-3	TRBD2	CASGGTSGESDTQYF
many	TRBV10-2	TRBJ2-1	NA	CASRAVSSYNEQFF
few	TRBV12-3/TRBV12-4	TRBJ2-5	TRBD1	CASSRTGAETQYF
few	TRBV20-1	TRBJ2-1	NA	CSARTTYNEQFF
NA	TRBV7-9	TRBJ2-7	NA	CASSLEPGPYEQYF
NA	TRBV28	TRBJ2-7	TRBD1	CASSFTRQGFYEQYF
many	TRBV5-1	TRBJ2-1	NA	CASSLTGDEYNEQFF
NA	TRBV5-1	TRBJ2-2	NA	CASSLGRTSTGELFF
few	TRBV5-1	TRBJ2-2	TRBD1	CASSSRTGGALRSGELFF
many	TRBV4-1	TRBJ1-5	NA	CASSQAGLSNQPQHF
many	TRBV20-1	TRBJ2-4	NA	CSARGSYEDIQYF
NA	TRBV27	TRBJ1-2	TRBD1	CASSLRQGFGYTF
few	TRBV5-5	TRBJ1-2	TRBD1	CASSPGQGIDYGYTF
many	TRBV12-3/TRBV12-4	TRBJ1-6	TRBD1	CASSPRDRDNSPLHF
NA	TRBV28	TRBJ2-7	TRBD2	CASSLAGLLGGEQYF
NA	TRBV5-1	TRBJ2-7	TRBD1	CASRQDRGEQYF
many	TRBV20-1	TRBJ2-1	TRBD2	CSAPRGLAVYNEQFF
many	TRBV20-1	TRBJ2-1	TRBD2	CSARDVAGSSYNEQFF
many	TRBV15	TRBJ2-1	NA	CATSRDRVRGLPTDNEQFF
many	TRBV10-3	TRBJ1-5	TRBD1	CAISDGAGTDDQPQHF
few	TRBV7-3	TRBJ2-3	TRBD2	CASSSGLASDTQYF
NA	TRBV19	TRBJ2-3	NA	CASSPDRTDTQYF
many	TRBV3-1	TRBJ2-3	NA	CASSHLRATADTQYF
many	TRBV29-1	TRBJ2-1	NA	CSVEDLRQHPNEQFF
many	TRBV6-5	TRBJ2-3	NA	CASSSFGRHLTNTQYF
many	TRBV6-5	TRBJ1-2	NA	CASSYSGRVGYGYTF
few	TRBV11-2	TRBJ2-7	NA	CASSPLLGPYEQYF
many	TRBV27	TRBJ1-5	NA	CASTSKHF
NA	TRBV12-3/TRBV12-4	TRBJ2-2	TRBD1	CASSPWDRVEDGELFF
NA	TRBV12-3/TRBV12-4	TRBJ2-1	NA	CASTYGGTSSYNEQFF
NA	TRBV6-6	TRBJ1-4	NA	CASKTGEKLFF